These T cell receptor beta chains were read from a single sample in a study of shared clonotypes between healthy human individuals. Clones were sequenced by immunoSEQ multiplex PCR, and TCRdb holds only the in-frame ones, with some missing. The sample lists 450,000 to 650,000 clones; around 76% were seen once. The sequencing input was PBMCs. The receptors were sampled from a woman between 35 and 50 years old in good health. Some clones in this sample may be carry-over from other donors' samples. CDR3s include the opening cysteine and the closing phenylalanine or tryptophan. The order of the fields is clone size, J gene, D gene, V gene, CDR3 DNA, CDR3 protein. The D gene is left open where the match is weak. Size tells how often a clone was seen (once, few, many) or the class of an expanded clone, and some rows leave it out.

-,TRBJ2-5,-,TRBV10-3,TGTGCCATCAGTGAGTTGCTTCAAGAGACCCAGTACTTC,CAISELLQETQYF
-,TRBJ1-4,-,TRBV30,TGTGCCTGGACCCAGTATGGGCAGGGGAGGGAAAAACTGTTTTTT,CAWTQYGQGREKLFF
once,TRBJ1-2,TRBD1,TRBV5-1,TGCGCCAGCAGCTTAGACGCCGGGACAGCCTATGGCTACACCTTC,CASSLDAGTAYGYTF
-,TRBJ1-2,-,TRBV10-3,TGTGCCATCAGCCCCGGTTCTATCTACACCTTC,CAISPGSIYTF
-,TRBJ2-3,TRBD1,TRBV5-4,TGTGCCAGCAGCTTGGGTACGGGACAGAACACAGATACGCAGTATTTT,CASSLGTGQNTDTQYF
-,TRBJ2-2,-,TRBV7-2,TGTGCCAGCCAACCGGTCGCGAACACCGGGGAGCTGTTTTTT,CASQPVANTGELFF
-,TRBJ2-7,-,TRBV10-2,TGCGCCAGCAGTGATCAGGGGCCCTCCTACGAGCAGTACTTC,CASSDQGPSYEQYF
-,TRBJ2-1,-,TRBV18,TGTGCCAGCTCGCCACCCAGTGGGTTTGATGAGCAGTTCTTC,CASSPPSGFDEQFF
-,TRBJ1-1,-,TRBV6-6,TGTGCCAGCAGTTACGCATTGGACACTGAAGCTTTCTTT,CASSYALDTEAFF
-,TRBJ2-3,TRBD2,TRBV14,TGTGCCAGCAGCCCCCTAGCGGGAGCGGCGACGGATACGCAGTATTTT,CASSPLAGAATDTQYF
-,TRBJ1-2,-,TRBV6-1,TGTGCCACCCAGGGCGCGTTGCCCTATGGCTACACCTTC,CATQGALPYGYTF
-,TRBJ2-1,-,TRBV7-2,TGTGCCAGCAGCTTAGCGGCTTGGGGAGAGCAGTTCTTC,CASSLAAWGEQFF
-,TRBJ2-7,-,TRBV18,TGTGCCAGCTCAACTATCCAGGGGTTGAACTACGAGCAGTACTTC,CASSTIQGLNYEQYF
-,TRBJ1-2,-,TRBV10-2,TGCGCCAGCAGGGACAGAGCCTATGGCTACACCTTC,CASRDRAYGYTF
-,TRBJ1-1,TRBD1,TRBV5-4,TGTGCCAGCAGCCCGGGGACAGTGAACACTGAAGCTTTCTTT,CASSPGTVNTEAFF
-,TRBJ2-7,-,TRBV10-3,TGTGCCATCAGTGAGTCGGGCAGGAGCTACGAGCAGTACTTC,CAISESGRSYEQYF
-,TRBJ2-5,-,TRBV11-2,TGTGCCAGCAGCCTAGGACAGTTAGACCAAGAGACCCAGTACTTC,CASSLGQLDQETQYF
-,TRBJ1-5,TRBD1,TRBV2,TGTGCCAGCAGCCTAAACAGGGGTAGCAATCAGCCCCAGCATTTT,CASSLNRGSNQPQHF
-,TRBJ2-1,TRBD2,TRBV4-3,TGCGCCAGCAGCCAAGTCGGACTAGCGGGAGAACATGAGCAGTTCTTC,CASSQVGLAGEHEQFF
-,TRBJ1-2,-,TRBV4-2,TGTGCCAGCAGCCAAGTGTCGAGGGAAGGAGATAACTATGGCTACACCTTC,CASSQVSREGDNYGYTF
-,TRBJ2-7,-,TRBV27,TGTGCCAGCAGTTCCCGGGCAGGAAGGTTTAGCTACGAGCAGTACTTC,CASSSRAGRFSYEQYF
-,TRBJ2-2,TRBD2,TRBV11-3,TGTGCCTCCCCGTGGTTAGCGGGAGCCGGGGAGCTGTTTTTT,CASPWLAGAGELFF
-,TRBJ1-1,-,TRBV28,TGTGCCAGCAGTTTAGGGAGGGCGGGGGGAATTGAAGCTTTCTTT,CASSLGRAGGIEAFF
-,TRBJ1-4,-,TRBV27,TGTGCCAGCAGTTTAGAGACTCGTGAAAAACTGTTTTTT,CASSLETREKLFF
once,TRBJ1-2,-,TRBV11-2,TGTGCCAGCAGCTTAGGTTTCAGGGAATGGGGGTCTAACTATGGCTACACCTTC,CASSLGFREWGSNYGYTF
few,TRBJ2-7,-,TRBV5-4,TGTGCCAGCAGCACTTCCACCTACGAGCAGTACTTC,CASSTSTYEQYF
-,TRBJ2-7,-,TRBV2,TGTGCCAGCAGTGCCCGGGGGCCTCGCGAGCAGTACTTC,CASSARGPREQYF
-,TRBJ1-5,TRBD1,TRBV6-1,TGTGCCAGCAGTGAAGACAGGGGACAGCCCCAGCATTTT,CASSEDRGQPQHF
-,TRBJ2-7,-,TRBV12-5,TGTGCTAGTGGCTCGACCTCATCAACCGAGCAGTACTTC,CASGSTSSTEQYF
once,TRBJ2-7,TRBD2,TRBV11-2,TGTGCCAGCAGCTCCCGACAGGGTAGCGGGGGGAGCTCCTACGAGCAGTACTTC,CASSSRQGSGGSSYEQYF
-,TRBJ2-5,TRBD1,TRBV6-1,TGTGCCAGCAGAGGGACAGTTCTCGGGACCCAGTACTTC,CASRGTVLGTQYF
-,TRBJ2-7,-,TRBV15,TGTGCCACCAGCAGAGAGCTAGTTTCCATCGGTGGAGAGCAGTACTTC,CATSRELVSIGGEQYF
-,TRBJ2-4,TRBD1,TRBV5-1,TGCGCCAGCAGCTCAGACTTCGACAGGGGAATTCAGTACTTC,CASSSDFDRGIQYF
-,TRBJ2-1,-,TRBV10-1,TGCGCCAGCAGCTATGACAGCTACAATGAGCAGTTCTTC,CASSYDSYNEQFF
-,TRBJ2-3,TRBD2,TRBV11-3,TGTGCCAGCAGCAGGACTAGCGGGGTCCCGGCGGATGGGCAGTATTTT,CASSRTSGVPADGQYF
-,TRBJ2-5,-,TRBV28,TGTGCCAGCAGTTTATTCGCGGGAACTCGGGAGACCCAGTACTTC,CASSLFAGTRETQYF
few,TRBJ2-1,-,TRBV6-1,TGTGCCAGCAGGGTGGGCGGGTTAAATGAGCAGTTCTTC,CASRVGGLNEQFF
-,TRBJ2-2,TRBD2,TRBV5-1,TGCGCCAGCAGCTTGGATACTAGCGGCACCGGGGAGCTGTTTTTT,CASSLDTSGTGELFF
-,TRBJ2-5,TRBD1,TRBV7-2,TGTGCCAGCAGCTTCCGGACAGGGGAGGCCCAGTACTTC,CASSFRTGEAQYF
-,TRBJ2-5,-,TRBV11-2,TGTGCCAGCAGCCTACTTGGGACACAAGAGACCCAGTACTTC,CASSLLGTQETQYF
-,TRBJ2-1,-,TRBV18,TGTGCCAGCTCACCCCCCACAGGAAACAATGAGCAGTTCTTC,CASSPPTGNNEQFF